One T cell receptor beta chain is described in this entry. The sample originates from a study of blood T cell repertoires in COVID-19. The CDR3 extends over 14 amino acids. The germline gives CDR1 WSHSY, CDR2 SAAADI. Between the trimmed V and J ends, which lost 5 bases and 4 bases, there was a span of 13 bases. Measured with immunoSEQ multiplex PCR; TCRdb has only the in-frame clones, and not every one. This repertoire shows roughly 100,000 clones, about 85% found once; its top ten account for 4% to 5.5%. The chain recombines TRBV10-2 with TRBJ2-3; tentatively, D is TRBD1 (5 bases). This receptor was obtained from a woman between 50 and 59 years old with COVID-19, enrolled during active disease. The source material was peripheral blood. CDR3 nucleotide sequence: TGCGCCAGCAGTAGAGACAGTTGGGCAGATACGCAGTATTTT. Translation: CASSRDSWADTQYF.